A single sample is the source of the 32 T cell receptor beta chains below, sequenced in a study of shared clonotypes between healthy human individuals. Clones were sequenced by immunoSEQ multiplex PCR, and TCRdb holds only the in-frame ones, with some missing. The data show about 480,000 clones, roughly 85% seen once. What was sequenced was PBMCs. The receptor source for this set is a woman between 40 and 55 years old in good health. Some clones in this sample may be carry-over from other donors' samples.

The J gene is TRBJ2-7, the V gene TRBV5-4, with D maybe TRBD1 (6 bases). Germline CDR1 is SGHNT and CDR2 is YYREEE (reference sequence). This CDR3 has 16 residues. V dropped 4 bases and J dropped 0 bases, with 17 bases sitting between them. CDR3 bases: TGTGCCAGCAGCCCTACCGCAGGGGAGAGCTCCTACGAGCAGTACTTC. Translating it yields CASSPTAGESSYEQYF.

This clone was counted a single time. This rearrangement joins TRBV5-1 to TRBJ2-1; D uncertain. The CDR3 runs to 14 residues. Trimming pared 3 bases from V and 4 bases from J, leaving 11 bases between. From germline, CDR1 is SGHRS and CDR2 YFSETQ. This chain's CDR3 is CASSSLDGYNEQFF. The CDR3 DNA sequence: TGCGCCAGCAGCTCGCTCGACGGTTACAATGAGCAGTTCTTC. Drawing the rest from reference TRBV5-1 and TRBJ2-1, the complete variable domain is KAGVTQTPRYLIKTRGQQVTLSCSPISGHRSVSWYQQTPGQGLQFLFEYFSETQRNKGNFPGRFSGRQFSNSRSEMNVSTLELGDSALYLCASSSLDGYNEQFFGPGTRLTVL.

The chain is built from TRBV27 and TRBJ2-5; D possibly corresponds to TRBD1 (5 bases). This CDR3 spans 14 amino acids. Germline assignment: CDR1 MNHEY and CDR2 SMNVEV (reference sequence). The V end lost 3 bases, the J end lost 5 bases, and 13 bases lay between the germline ends. The CDR3 DNA reads as TGTGCCAGCAGTTTCTCCAGGGTTTCGGAGACCCAGTACTTC. Protein sequence: CASSFSRVSETQYF.

The chain is built from TRBV9 and TRBJ2-3, with TRBD1 matching 9 bases. The ends lost 4 bases at V and 4 bases at J; junction bases unmatched: 7. The length of the CDR3 is 15 residues. Germline V lookup: CDR1 SGDLS, CDR2 YYNGEE. CDR3 sequence reads: CASSTPGQGADTQYF. The CDR3 DNA sequence: TGTGCCAGCAGCACACCGGGACAGGGCGCAGATACGCAGTATTTT.

V gene TRBV15 combines with J gene TRBJ2-1; no definite D call. Trimming left V 0 bases short and J 7 bases short, with 16 bases between. The CDR3 totals 16 residues. Germline-derived CDR1 and CDR2 are LNHNV and YYDKDF (reference sequence). CDR3 sequence: CATSRDKYPPANEQFF. The CDR3 region has the DNA TGTGCCACCAGCAGAGATAAATACCCCCCGGCGAATGAGCAGTTCTTC.

As concerns this clone: Only one base separates this from a far larger clonotype, so it likely reflects a read error. The rearrangement joins TRBV10-3 to TRBJ1-2; D remains ambiguous. Germline V lookup: CDR1 ENHRY, CDR2 SYGVKD. This CDR3 is built from 15 residues. CDR3 sequence: CAISERQPAGYGHTF. Here the CDR3 DNA reads TGTGCCATCAGTGAGAGGCAGCCCGCTGGCTATGGCCACACCTTC.

The rearrangement joins TRBV4-3 to TRBJ2-1; 8 positions agree with TRBD2. The CDR3 consists of 16 residues. V was pared by 0 bases and J by 2 bases, with 3 bases of the junction left unmatched. Germline CDR1 and CDR2: LGHNA and YSLEER. The CDR3 region has the DNA TGCGCCAGCAGCCAAGAGGGACTAGTGGCCTACAATGAGCAGTTCTTC. It encodes CASSQEGLVAYNEQFF.

This clone was seen just once. The chain carries TRBV28 and TRBJ2-3; 13 positions match TRBD2. Germline-derived CDR1 and CDR2 are MDHEN and SYDVKM. CDR3 length: 17 residues. V shed 6 bases, J shed 2 bases, and the junction held 8 bases outside the gene matches. The CDR3 bases are TGTGCCAGCAGGGTCCCGGGACTAGCGGGACCCACAGATACGCAGTATTTT. Encoded protein: CASRVPGLAGPTDTQYF.

This chain's CDR3 is CASTIDGGPGRYTF. Written as DNA, the CDR3 is TGTGCCAGCACCATAGACGGCGGGCCTGGGAGGTACACCTTC. The V call is TRBV28, the J call TRBJ1-2, with no clear D. This CDR3 region has 14 residues. The V end was cut by 7 bases, the J end by 11 bases, with 23 bases between. Germline V gene data show CDR1 as MDHEN and CDR2 as SYDVKM.

The chain carries TRBV2 and TRBJ1-2, with a weak D call TRBD1 (6 bases). Germline assignment: CDR1 SNHLY and CDR2 FYNNEI. CDR3 length: 13 amino acids. Trimming stripped 2 bases from V and 8 bases from J, with 12 bases between. CDR3 sequence (DNA): TGTGCCAGCAGTGAAAGTCAGGGGTTGGGCTACACCTTC. Amino acids: CASSESQGLGYTF. The variable domain in full, with the rest retrieved from reference TRBV2 and TRBJ1-2, is EPEVTQTPSHQVTQMGQEVILRCVPISNHLYFYWYRQILGQKVEFLVSFYNNEISEKSEIFDDQFSVERPDGSNFTLKIRSTKLEDSAMYFCASSESQGLGYTFGSGTRLTVV.

This chain links TRBV7-3 with TRBJ2-3, with D tentatively TRBD2 (5 bases). CDR1 SGHTA and CDR2 FQGTGA come from the germline V gene. This CDR3 has 15 amino acids. V lost 1 base, J lost 4 bases, and 12 bases lay in between. CDR3 in amino acids: CASSLNGDSADTQYF. The CDR3 region has the DNA TGTGCCAGCAGCTTAAATGGGGATAGCGCAGATACGCAGTATTTT.

This chain uses TRBV4-2 with TRBJ1-4; no firm D call. The CDR3 sequence is 15 residues long. Per germline, CDR1 LGHNA and CDR2 YNFKEQ. Trimming pared 2 bases from V and 6 bases from J, leaving 13 bases between. The CDR3 reads CASSQYGERHEKLFF. The CDR3 nucleotides read TGTGCCAGCAGCCAATATGGGGAAAGGCATGAAAAACTGTTTTTT.

The J gene is TRBJ2-7, the V gene TRBV27; no clear D gene. CDR1 MNHEY and CDR2 SMNVEV come from the germline V gene (reference sequence). V was cut by 2 bases and J by 6 bases, with 11 bases left in between. The CDR3 is made up of 13 amino acids. The CDR3 loop is CASSLATEAEQYF. The DNA for the CDR3 is TGTGCCAGCAGTTTAGCGACCGAGGCCGAGCAGTACTTC.

The chain joins TRBV11-2 to TRBJ1-6; no clear D. V gave up 5 bases and J gave up 6 bases, with 5 bases separating them. CDR1 is SGHAT, CDR2 FQNNGV, per germline. This CDR3 spans 12 amino acids. CDR3 coding DNA: TGTGCCAGCAGCCCTTCTAATTCACCCCTCCACTTT. Its protein is CASSPSNSPLHF.

Points on this clone: The sample holds other DNA sequences that translate to the same CDR3. This rearrangement joins TRBV5-1 to TRBJ2-3, with D perhaps TRBD1 (5 bases). Germline values: CDR1 SGHRS, CDR2 YFSETQ. This CDR3 has 15 residues. The V and J ends lost 1 base and 1 base respectively, with 10 bases between them. The CDR3 region is CASSLQGAGTDTQYF. CDR3 in DNA: TGCGCCAGCAGCTTGCAAGGGGCGGGCACAGATACGCAGTATTTT. Variable domain in full (rest from reference TRBV5-1 and TRBJ2-3): KAGVTQTPRYLIKTRGQQVTLSCSPISGHRSVSWYQQTPGQGLQFLFEYFSETQRNKGNFPGRFSGRQFSNSRSEMNVSTLELGDSALYLCASSLQGAGTDTQYFGPGTRLTVL.

The chain uses TRBV19 and TRBJ1-4; no clear D. Germline lookup yields CDR1 LNHDA and CDR2 SQIVND (reference sequence). V was trimmed by 8 bases and J by 3 bases, leaving 19 bases between them. This CDR3 has 16 residues. CDR3 loop: CASCQSDWTSNEKLFF. The CDR3 nucleotides read TGTGCCAGTTGCCAAAGCGATTGGACCTCTAATGAAAAACTGTTTTTT.

The genes are TRBV5-5 and TRBJ1-2, with a weak D call TRBD1 (5 bases). The CDR3 contains 15 residues. The germline V gene encodes CDR1 SGHKS and CDR2 YYEKEE (reference sequence). Trimming pared 4 bases from V and 0 bases from J, leaving 13 bases between. Here the CDR3 DNA reads TGTGCCAGCAGCAGAGGGACGGCGACTAACTATGGCTACACCTTC. It yields the protein CASSRGTATNYGYTF.

The chain carries TRBV6-1 and TRBJ2-1; D might be TRBD1 (7 bases). The CDR3 has 15 amino acids. Germline CDR1 reads MNHNS; CDR2 reads SASEGT. Trimming pared 6 bases from V and 5 bases from J, leaving 17 bases between. The DNA for the CDR3 is TGTGCCAGCAGGGGGCAGGGGGGCCCCCACAATGAGCAGTTCTTC. It yields the protein CASRGQGGPHNEQFF.

CDR3 nucleotide sequence: TGTGCCATCAGTGAGTGGGGGGGGAACACTGAAGCTTTCTTT. As protein: CAISEWGGNTEAFF. This sequence joins TRBV10-3 and TRBJ1-1; tentatively, D is TRBD1 (5 bases). CDR1 ENHRY and CDR2 SYGVKD come from the germline V gene. Trimming left V 1 base short and J 1 base short, with 7 bases between. The CDR3 is 14 amino acids.

This clone appeared many times. The CDR3 is CASSKTSGRIGANVLTF. CDR3 sequence (DNA): TGTGCCAGTAGTAAGACTAGCGGGAGGATTGGGGCCAACGTCCTGACTTTC. The V and J genes are TRBV19 and TRBJ2-6; 13 bases match TRBD2. The CDR3 length is 17 residues. V lost 4 bases to trimming and J lost 3 bases; unmatched junction nucleotides: 3. Germline CDR1 is LNHDA and CDR2 is SQIVND (reference sequence).

This chain uses TRBV21-1 with TRBJ2-7; the table assigns TRBD2, which was not confirmed against the DNA. TRBV21-1 is shown as a pseudogene. The CDR3 totals 14 residues. This CDR3 is CASTQSTGGREQYF. In DNA form, the CDR3 reads TGTGCCAGCACGCAAAGCACGGGGGGCAGAGAGCAGTACTTC.

A few counts support this clone. The genes are TRBV28 and TRBJ1-2; maybe TRBD1 (5 bases). The germline V and J ends were trimmed by 2 bases and 1 base, with 14 bases remaining between them. Germline CDR1 is MDHEN and CDR2 is SYDVKM. CDR3 size: 16 residues. CDR3 DNA sequence: TGTGCCAGCAGTTTAAGTGGGGCAGTTGTTAACTATGGCTACACCTTC. Translating it yields CASSLSGAVVNYGYTF.

The gene calls are TRBV19 and TRBJ1-2; D is unclear. The CDR3 runs 15 residues. The germline CDR1 and CDR2 sequences are LNHDA and SQIVND (reference sequence). Trimming pared 6 bases from V and 4 bases from J, leaving 18 bases between. In DNA, the CDR3 is TGTGCCAGTAGCCCGGGCGCCCTGGATATCTATGGCTACACCTTC. Protein product: CASSPGALDIYGYTF.

This clone is a singleton in its sample. This CDR3 reads CATSREIGRKTGPETQYF. The CDR3 DNA reads as TGTGCCACCAGCAGAGAGATTGGGAGGAAGACAGGGCCAGAGACCCAGTACTTC. The rearrangement links TRBV15 to TRBJ2-5; the D gene is possibly TRBD1 (7 bases). CDR3 length: 18 residues. Deletions cut 0 bases from V and 4 bases from J, with 21 bases between. Germline CDR1 LNHNV, CDR2 YYDKDF (reference sequence).

The gene calls are TRBV6-1 and TRBJ1-1, with unresolved D. Looked up from germline, CDR1 is MNHNS and CDR2 is SASEGT. V dropped 1 base and J dropped 0 bases, with 9 bases sitting between them. The CDR3 has 15 amino acids. DNA of the CDR3: TGTGCCAGCAGTGAAGTGCAGAATATGAACACTGAAGCTTTCTTT. It codes for CASSEVQNMNTEAFF.

V usage is TRBV5-5 and J usage is TRBJ2-7; TRBD1 matches 8 bases. The CDR3 spans 14 residues. V shed 3 bases and J 4 bases; nucleotides not matched to a gene: 6. Germline V gene sequence: CDR1 SGHKS, CDR2 YYEKEE (reference sequence). The CDR3 bases are TGTGCCAGCAGCTGGACAGGGCAATCGTACGAGCAGTACTTC. Translated: CASSWTGQSYEQYF.

There are a few counts of this clone. This chain joins TRBV10-2 and TRBJ2-7; either TRBD1 or TRBD2 may supply D (6 bases each). CDR3 length: 14 amino acids. Germline V lookup: CDR1 WSHSY, CDR2 SAAADI. V was pared by 4 bases and J by 5 bases, with 15 bases between. CDR3 coding DNA: TGCGCCAGCAGTGTCGGGGGCGTGGGAGACGAGCAGTACTTC. Translating gives CASSVGGVGDEQYF.

The chain has TRBV6-5 and TRBJ2-2; tentatively, D is TRBD2 (7 bases). The germline V and J ends were trimmed by 6 bases and 6 bases, with 17 bases remaining between them. Germline CDR1 MNHEY, CDR2 SVGAGI. The CDR3 sequence is 15 residues long. The CDR3 region is CASSPRGGRSGELFF. The CDR3 coding sequence is TGTGCCAGCAGCCCCAGGGGCGGGAGATCCGGGGAGCTGTTTTTT.

This clone was seen once. The chain recombines TRBV21-1 with TRBJ2-1. TRBV21-1 constitutes a pseudogene. The CDR3 is made up of 16 amino acids. The CDR3 protein is CASSLRVARWDNEQFF. The CDR3 bases are TGTGCCAGCAGCCTAAGAGTGGCTCGCTGGGACAATGAGCAGTTCTTC.

The chain carries TRBV9 and TRBJ2-1; no firm D call. The V and J ends lost 0 bases and 7 bases respectively, with 8 bases between them. Germline CDR1 reads SGDLS; CDR2 reads YYNGEE. CDR3 size: 13 residues. CDR3 coding DNA: TGTGCCAGCAGCGTAGTTTGGGGTAATGAGCAGTTCTTC. This encodes CASSVVWGNEQFF.

This chain links TRBV11-2 with TRBJ2-5; D ambiguous. V dropped 1 base and J dropped 6 bases, with 18 bases sitting between them. The CDR3 length is 16 residues. CDR1 is SGHAT and CDR2 is FQNNGV in the germline V gene. Here the CDR3 reads CASSLGSSAWAQTQYF. CDR3 DNA sequence: TGTGCCAGCAGCTTAGGTAGTTCGGCCTGGGCCCAGACCCAGTACTTC.

This clone was observed a single time. V gene TRBV7-6 combines with J gene TRBJ2-2; D may be TRBD1 or TRBD2 (5 bases each). This CDR3 is 16 amino acids long. V lost 0 bases and J lost 7, with 15 bases in between. Germline V gene sequence: CDR1 SGHVS, CDR2 FNYEAQ. CDR3 residues: CASSLAHGTAGGELFF. The CDR3 DNA reads as TGTGCCAGCAGCTTAGCCCATGGGACGGCTGGCGGGGAGCTGTTTTTT.